The clone carrying this T cell receptor (beta chain) was counted once. The antigen is undetermined. The sample comes from a study of cytomegalovirus exposure and HLA in healthy donors. Study in general: Of all 400 or so donors who were genotyped, about 84% belonged to the Caucasian-associated ancestry cluster.

The CDR3 loop spans 15 amino acids. The V segment lost 0 bases and the J segment 6 bases; nucleotides outside the gene matches: 4. Germline loops: CDR1 LGHNT, CDR2 FRNRAP. General observations from the study: Reports showed the classifier diagnosing cytomegalovirus status with high specificity and sensitivity. TRBV6-2, TRBV6-3 and other indistinguishable V segments were excluded.

Primers included in the PCR were 60 Vbeta and 13 Jbeta primers. Sequencing was performed with immunoSEQ multiplex PCR; in TCRdb, only in-frame clones are kept and a portion is missing. The sample has about 59,000 clones, about 81% seen once. The specimen sequenced was PBMCs. This receptor was identified in a man aged 30 to 39 in good health and CMV-seropositive. The rearrangement uses TRBV12-5 and TRBJ2-1, with 8 bases fitting TRBD1. CDR3 coding DNA: TGTGCTAGTGGTTTGGTACTGGGACAGGCCAATGAGCAGTTCTTC. It codes for CASGLVLGQANEQFF.